This T cell receptor (beta chain) was observed in a study of blood T cell repertoires in COVID-19. The overall study: Some COVID-19 samples were acute and others convalescent; all came from the United States, Italy and Spain. PBMCs, B-cell-depleted T cells, or T cells were the source of the cDNA or gDNA that made up the material.

V trimming: 5 bases; J trimming: 3 bases; junction bases outside the gene matches: 7. The CDR3 is 14 residues long. Per the germline V gene, CDR1 is MDHEN and CDR2 is SYDVKM. Seattle patients were enrolled during active infection and followed longitudinally. In the authors' methods: Using reference gene primer amplification, nucleated cell counts were estimated. Assay: immunoSEQ multiplex PCR; the TCRdb copy retains only in-frame clones and omits some. Clone size and V and J calls were adopted from that table, with D and trimming inferred from the DNA. The sample includes about 310,000 clones, 85% to 90% seen only once; the top ten take under 3.5%.

The sequence was obtained from a woman aged 30 to 39 with COVID-19, enrolled during active disease. Specimen: peripheral blood. V gene TRBV28 combines with J gene TRBJ2-7; 7 positions match TRBD1. CDR3 residues: CASSPLDRYYEQYF. CDR3 DNA sequence: TGTGCCAGCAGTCCACTGGACAGGTACTACGAGCAGTACTTC.